These 23 T cell receptor beta chains were all obtained from the same sample, sequenced in a study of blood T cell repertoires in COVID-19. Repertoires were generated with immunoSEQ multiplex PCR, while TCRdb's copy carries only in-frame clones and drops some. The data hold 200,000 to 250,000 clones, with approximately 77% observed a single time. What was sequenced was peripheral blood. The source is an elderly woman with acute or convalescent COVID-19.

The CDR3 DNA is TGTGCCAGCAGAGGCAGGGCGAACACCGGGGAGCTGTTTTTT. This gives the protein CASRGRANTGELFF. The chain has TRBV28 and TRBJ2-2; TRBD1 might be the D (5 bases). This CDR3 is 14 amino acids long. Trimming shortened V by 6 bases and J by 0 bases, and 8 bases separated the two germline ends. Germline assignment: CDR1 MDHEN and CDR2 SYDVKM.

V is TRBV15 and J is TRBJ2-7; 8 bases are a match to TRBD1. The CDR3 loop spans 11 amino acids. J was trimmed by 8 bases and V by 8 bases; bases with no gene match: 5. The germline V gene has CDR1 LNHNV and CDR2 YYDKDF (reference sequence). The CDR3 sequence: CATRDRGKQYF. The CDR3 DNA is TGTGCCACCCGAGACAGGGGCAAGCAGTACTTC.

The sample holds a few counts of this clone. The V gene is TRBV18, the J gene TRBJ1-2, with D tentatively TRBD1 (6 bases). The CDR3 sequence is 16 residues long. Trimming cost V 6 bases and J 2 bases, with 19 bases left between them. Per the germline V gene, CDR1 is KGHSH and CDR2 is LQKENI. CDR3 nucleotide sequence: TGTGCCAGCTCCCCCTCTCGGGGGGCTACAAACTATGGCTACACCTTC. Amino acid sequence: CASSPSRGATNYGYTF.

This rearrangement joins TRBV30 to TRBJ2-1; TRBD2 matches 10 bases. Losses at the gene ends were 4 bases for V and 7 bases for J; bases not matched to a gene: 7. The germline V gene encodes CDR1 GTSNPN and CDR2 SVGIG (reference sequence). This CDR3 is 14 amino acids long. This CDR3 reads CAWTGGLAENEQFF. The CDR3 DNA is TGTGCCTGGACCGGAGGACTAGCGGAAAATGAGCAGTTCTTC.

The chain has TRBV11-2 and TRBJ2-1; D uncertain. Trimming took off 7 bases at V and 4 bases at J, with 17 bases between the two ends. This CDR3 is built from 15 residues. Looked up from germline, CDR1 is SGHAT and CDR2 is FQNNGV. CDR3 region: CASMLVGGQYNEQFF. As DNA, the CDR3 is TGTGCCAGCATGTTGGTTGGCGGCCAATACAATGAGCAGTTCTTC.

This sequence joins TRBV12-3 or TRBV12-4 and TRBJ1-1; D gene ambiguous. Trimming left V 3 bases short and J 4 bases short, with 6 bases between. This CDR3 has 12 amino acids. CDR3 sequence reads: CASSLRRTEAFF. The CDR3 bases are TGTGCCAGCAGTTTGCGGCGCACTGAAGCTTTCTTT.

V gene TRBV28 combines with J gene TRBJ1-1; D uncertain. The germline gives CDR1 MDHEN, CDR2 SYDVKM. V was shortened by 4 bases and J by 1 base, with 10 bases between the two germline ends. The CDR3 has 14 amino acids. In DNA form, the CDR3 reads TGTGCCAGCAGTTCCCCCCGGGGGAACACTGAAGCTTTCTTT. It translates to CASSSPRGNTEAFF.

The chain has TRBV5-1 and TRBJ1-5; D unclear. The V and J ends lost 1 base and 0 bases respectively, with 8 bases between them. The CDR3 is 15 residues long. The germline V gene has CDR1 SGHRS and CDR2 YFSETQ. The CDR3: CASSLSPHSNQPQHF. Written as DNA, the CDR3 is TGCGCCAGCAGCTTGTCGCCACATAGCAATCAGCCCCAGCATTTT.

J is TRBJ2-7 and V is TRBV7-3; 7 bases align to TRBD2. CDR1 and CDR2 from the germline V gene are SGHTA and FQGTGA. V dropped 6 bases and J dropped 0; count of bases not matched to a gene: 8. The CDR3 covers 15 residues. Here the CDR3 DNA reads TGTGCCAGCAGGACAGCGGGGTCGAGCTCCTACGAGCAGTACTTC. Amino acids: CASRTAGSSSYEQYF.

This clone was detected a few times. V usage is TRBV2 and J usage is TRBJ2-5; 9 positions agree with TRBD2. CDR1 is SNHLY, CDR2 FYNNEI, per germline. The CDR3 is 14 residues long. The ends lost 6 bases at V and 1 base at J; junction bases unmatched: 3. CDR3 sequence (DNA): TGTGCCAGCAGCAGCGGGGGGCCCCAAGAGACCCAGTACTTC. Protein: CASSSGGPQETQYF.

This clone was observed a single time. CDR3 in amino acids: CASSREGATEAFF. CDR3 sequence (DNA): TGCGCCAGCAGCCGAGAGGGGGCGACTGAAGCTTTCTTT. The chain links TRBV5-1 to TRBJ1-1, with 7 bases fitting TRBD1. CDR3 length: 13 residues. Looked up from germline, CDR1 is SGHRS and CDR2 is YFSETQ. V lost 4 bases and J lost 5; bases outside the gene matches: 5.

The chain recombines TRBV6-5 with TRBJ1-4; a weak D match, TRBD1 (5 bases). The CDR3 has 13 residues. The germline V and J ends were trimmed by 1 base and 8 bases, with 8 bases remaining between them. The germline V gene encodes CDR1 MNHEY and CDR2 SVGAGI. Written as DNA, the CDR3 is TGTGCCAGCAGTTACTGGCGGGGGGAAAAACTGTTTTTT. Translated, it gives CASSYWRGEKLFF.

The CDR3 coding sequence is TGTGCCAGCTCACCACGGGGAGCTAATGAAAAACTGTTTTTT. Its translation: CASSPRGANEKLFF. The genes are TRBV18 and TRBJ1-4; no definite D call. Per germline, CDR1 KGHSH and CDR2 LQKENI. Trimming pared 1 base from V and 3 bases from J, leaving 6 bases between. This CDR3 region has 14 residues. Drawing the rest from reference TRBV18 and TRBJ1-4, the complete variable domain is NAGVMQNPRHLVRRRGQEARLRCSPMKGHSHVYWYRQLPEEGLKFMVYLQKENIIDESGMPKERFSAEFPKEGPSILRIQQVVRGDSAAYFCASSPRGANEKLFFGSGTQLSVL.

The chain carries TRBV11-2 and TRBJ1-2; the D is unclear. Germline-derived CDR1 and CDR2 are SGHAT and FQNNGV. This CDR3 has 13 residues. V lost 5 bases and J lost 5, with 12 bases in between. The DNA for the CDR3 is TGTGCCAGCAGCCCAACTGAGGTTTATGGCTACACCTTC. Protein product: CASSPTEVYGYTF. The full variable domain, with the rest looked up from reference TRBV11-2 and TRBJ1-2, is EAGVAQSPRYKIIEKRQSVAFWCNPISGHATLYWYQQILGQGPKLLIQFQNNGVVDDSQLPKDRFSAERLKGVDSTLKIQPAKLEDSAVYLCASSPTEVYGYTFGSGTRLTVV.

The V and J genes are TRBV7-9 and TRBJ2-3; 8 bases match TRBD2. The CDR3 contains 16 residues. CDR1 is SEHNR and CDR2 is FQNEAQ in the germline V gene (reference sequence). The V and J ends lost 7 bases and 1 base, in that order; junction bases with no gene match: 10. The DNA for the CDR3 is TGTGCCAGCACCTCAAGCCTTAGCGGGGGCACAGATACGCAGTATTTT. Translation: CASTSSLSGGTDTQYF.

This CDR3 is CASSETSGGYNEQFF. CDR3 DNA: TGTGCCAGCAGTGAGACTAGCGGGGGCTACAATGAGCAGTTCTTC. The chain has TRBV2 and TRBJ2-1; 12 bases are a match to TRBD2. The CDR3 length is 15 residues. Trimming cost V 3 bases and J 3 bases; bases outside gene matches: 0. Germline V gene sequence: CDR1 SNHLY, CDR2 FYNNEI.

The genes are TRBV27 and TRBJ2-7; D is ambiguous. V was clipped by 1 base and J by 5 bases, with 12 bases between them. The CDR3 is 14 residues long. Germline CDR1 MNHEY, CDR2 SMNVEV (reference sequence). In DNA form, the CDR3 reads TGTGCCAGCAGTTTATGGGCAGGCCGTGACGAGCAGTACTTC. Its translation is CASSLWAGRDEQYF.

The chain combines TRBV3-1 (or the pseudogene TRBV3-2) with TRBJ2-3; D possibly corresponds to TRBD2 (6 bases). From germline, CDR1 is LGHDT and CDR2 YNNKEL (reference sequence). This CDR3 contains 13 residues. The germline V and J ends were trimmed by 0 bases and 13 bases, with 14 bases remaining between them. CDR3 coding DNA: TGTGCCAGCAGCCAAGAATCGGCGGGGTTGAAGTATTTT. Its protein is CASSQESAGLKYF.

This chain links TRBV28 with TRBJ1-6; TRBD1 matches at 7 bases. The V and J ends lost 5 bases and 4 bases, in that order; junction bases with no gene match: 2. Germline V gene sequence: CDR1 MDHEN, CDR2 SYDVKM. This CDR3 has 14 residues. The CDR3 sequence is CASSLGQYNSPLHF. CDR3 DNA: TGTGCCAGCAGTCTGGGACAGTATAATTCACCCCTCCACTTT.

This rearrangement joins TRBV28 to TRBJ2-5; 10 bases align to TRBD1. Looked up from germline, CDR1 is MDHEN and CDR2 is SYDVKM. V shed 6 bases, J shed 4 bases, and the junction held 5 bases outside the gene matches. This CDR3 contains 14 residues. CDR3: CASRNGQGVETQYF. Written as DNA, the CDR3 is TGTGCCAGCAGGAACGGACAGGGGGTAGAGACCCAGTACTTC.

This clone was recorded once. The chain links TRBV5-1 to TRBJ2-3; 9 bases are a match to TRBD2. This CDR3 region has 15 residues. In germline, CDR1 is SGHRS, CDR2 YFSETQ. V shed 0 bases and J 5 bases; nucleotides not matched to a gene: 4. The DNA of the CDR3 is TGCGCCAGCAGCTTGGTGGCGGGGGGGCAAGATACGCAGTATTTT. Translating it yields CASSLVAGGQDTQYF.

The chain couples TRBV7-3 to TRBJ1-1, with TRBD1 matching 7 bases. There are 13 residues in the CDR3. V was pared by 5 bases and J by 3 bases, with 3 bases of the junction left unmatched. Germline V lookup: CDR1 SGHTA, CDR2 FQGTGA. The CDR3 bases are TGTGCCAGCAGCCTTGACAGGGACACTGAAGCTTTCTTT. Its protein product is CASSLDRDTEAFF.

The rearrangement uses TRBV6-5 and TRBJ1-2, with TRBD1 matching over 10 bases. This CDR3 is 14 amino acids long. The V gene end was trimmed by 2 bases and the J gene end by 6 bases; junction bases not matched to a gene: 3. CDR1 and CDR2 (germline): MNHEY, SVGAGI. Here the CDR3 reads CASSYGGTGDGYTF. As DNA, the CDR3 is TGTGCCAGCAGTTACGGTGGGACAGGGGATGGCTACACCTTC.